This T cell receptor beta chain came from a study of cytomegalovirus exposure and HLA in healthy donors. The wider study: The 100 to 150 validation repertoires and the approximately 630 first-cohort repertoires shared a platform, a later analysis reported. Study-level points and caveats: For cytomegalovirus status, the classifier reportedly gave diagnoses with high specificity and sensitivity.

This clone was seen just once. Its antigen is not known. Germline values: CDR1 LGHNA, CDR2 YSLEER. The CDR3 contains 16 residues. The germline V and J ends were trimmed by 5 bases and 2 bases, with 17 bases remaining between them. Here immunoSEQ multiplex PCR was the method, and the copy in TCRdb shows in-frame clones only, minus some. Of over 200,000 clones listed, around 88% were seen once; the top ten hold 2.9%. This TCR was recovered from a woman between 18 and 30 years old in good health and CMV-seronegative. The chain has TRBV4-3 and TRBJ2-3; D is perhaps TRBD2 (6 bases). The sample was PBMCs. The CDR3 protein is CASSRVFGSPTDTQYF. DNA of the CDR3: TGCGCCAGCAGCAGGGTGTTCGGGAGTCCCACAGATACGCAGTATTTT.